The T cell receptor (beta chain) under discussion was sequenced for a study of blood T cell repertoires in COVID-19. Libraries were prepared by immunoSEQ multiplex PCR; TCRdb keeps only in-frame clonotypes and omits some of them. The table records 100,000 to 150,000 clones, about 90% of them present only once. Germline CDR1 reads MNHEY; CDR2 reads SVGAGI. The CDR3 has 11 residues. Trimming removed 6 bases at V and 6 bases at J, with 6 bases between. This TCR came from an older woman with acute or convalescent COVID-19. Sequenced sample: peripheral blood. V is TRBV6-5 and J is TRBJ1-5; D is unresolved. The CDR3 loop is CASRQIQPQHF. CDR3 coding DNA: TGTGCCAGCAGACAGATTCAGCCCCAGCATTTT.